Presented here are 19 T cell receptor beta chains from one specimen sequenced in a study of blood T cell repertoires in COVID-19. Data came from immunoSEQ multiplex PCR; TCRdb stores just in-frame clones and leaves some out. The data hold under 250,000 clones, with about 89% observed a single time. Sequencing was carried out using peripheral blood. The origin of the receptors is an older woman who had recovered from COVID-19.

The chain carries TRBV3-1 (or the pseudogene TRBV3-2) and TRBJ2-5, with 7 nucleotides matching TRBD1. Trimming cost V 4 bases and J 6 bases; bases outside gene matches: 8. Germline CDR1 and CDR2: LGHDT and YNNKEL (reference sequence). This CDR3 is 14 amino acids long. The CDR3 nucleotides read TGTGCCAGCAGCCCTTCCACAGGGGAAAAGACCCAGTACTTC. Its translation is CASSPSTGEKTQYF.

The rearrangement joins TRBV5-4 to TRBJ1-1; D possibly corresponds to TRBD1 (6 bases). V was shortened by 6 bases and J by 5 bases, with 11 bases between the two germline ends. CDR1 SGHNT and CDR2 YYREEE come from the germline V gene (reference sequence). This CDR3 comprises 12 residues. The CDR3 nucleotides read TGTGCCAGCACCTCAGGGGCGACTGAAGCTTTCTTT. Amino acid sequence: CASTSGATEAFF.

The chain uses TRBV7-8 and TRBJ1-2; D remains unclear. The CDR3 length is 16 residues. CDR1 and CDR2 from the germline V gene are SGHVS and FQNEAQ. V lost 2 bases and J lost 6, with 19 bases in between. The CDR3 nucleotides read TGTGCCAGCAGCTTAACGGGCGGGTCAGGAAACAATGGCTACACCTTC. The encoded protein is CASSLTGGSGNNGYTF.

Here the CDR3 reads CSASRTRGITNYGYTF. DNA of the CDR3: TGCAGTGCTAGTCGAACCAGGGGGATCACTAACTATGGCTACACCTTC. The rearrangement uses TRBV20-1 and TRBJ1-2; 7 bases are a match to TRBD1. The CDR3 has 16 amino acids. Trimming cost V 3 bases and J 0 bases; bases outside gene matches: 10. The germline V gene has CDR1 DFQATT and CDR2 SNEGSKA (reference sequence).

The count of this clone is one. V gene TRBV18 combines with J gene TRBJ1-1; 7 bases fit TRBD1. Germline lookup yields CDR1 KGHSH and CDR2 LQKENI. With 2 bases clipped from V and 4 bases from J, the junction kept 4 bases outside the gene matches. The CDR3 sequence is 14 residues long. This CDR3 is CASSPEGAGTEAFF. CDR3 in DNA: TGTGCCAGCTCACCAGAGGGGGCGGGCACTGAAGCTTTCTTT.

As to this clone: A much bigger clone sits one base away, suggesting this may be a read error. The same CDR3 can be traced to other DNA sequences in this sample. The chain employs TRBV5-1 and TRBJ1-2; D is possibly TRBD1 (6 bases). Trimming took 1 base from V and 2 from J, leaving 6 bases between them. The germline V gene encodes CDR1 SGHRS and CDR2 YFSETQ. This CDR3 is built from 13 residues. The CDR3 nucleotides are TGCGCCAGCAGCTTGCAGGGGAACTATGGCTACACCTTC. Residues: CASSLQGNYGYTF.

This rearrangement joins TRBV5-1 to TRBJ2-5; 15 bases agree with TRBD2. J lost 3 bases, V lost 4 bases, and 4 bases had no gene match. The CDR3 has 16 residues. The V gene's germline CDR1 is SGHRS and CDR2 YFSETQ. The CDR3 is CASSPRTSGGEETQYF. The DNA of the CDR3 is TGCGCCAGCAGCCCCAGGACTAGCGGGGGGGAAGAGACCCAGTACTTC.

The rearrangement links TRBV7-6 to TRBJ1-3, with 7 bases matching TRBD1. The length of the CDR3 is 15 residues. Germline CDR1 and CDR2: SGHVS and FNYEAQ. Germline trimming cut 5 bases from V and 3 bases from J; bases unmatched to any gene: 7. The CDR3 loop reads CASSRQTGSGNTIYF. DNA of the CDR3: TGTGCCAGCAGCCGTCAGACAGGGAGTGGAAACACCATATATTTT. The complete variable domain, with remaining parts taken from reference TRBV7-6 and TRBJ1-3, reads GAGVSQSPRYKVTKRGQDVALRCDPISGHVSLYWYRQALGQGPEFLTYFNYEAQQDKSGLPNDRFSAERPEGSISTLTIQRTEQRDSAMYRCASSRQTGSGNTIYFGEGSWLTVV.

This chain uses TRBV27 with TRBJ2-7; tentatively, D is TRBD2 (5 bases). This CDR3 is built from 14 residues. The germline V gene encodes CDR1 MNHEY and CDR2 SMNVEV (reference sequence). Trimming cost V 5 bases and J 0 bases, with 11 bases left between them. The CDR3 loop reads CASSPLRGSYEQYF. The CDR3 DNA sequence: TGTGCCAGCAGTCCCCTCCGGGGCTCCTACGAGCAGTACTTC.

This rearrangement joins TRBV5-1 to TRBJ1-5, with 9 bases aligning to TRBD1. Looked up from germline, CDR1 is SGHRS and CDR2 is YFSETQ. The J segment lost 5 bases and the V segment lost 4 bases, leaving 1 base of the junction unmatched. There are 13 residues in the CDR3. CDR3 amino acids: CASSRQGDQPQHF. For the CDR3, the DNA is TGCGCCAGCAGCCGACAGGGGGATCAGCCCCAGCATTTT.

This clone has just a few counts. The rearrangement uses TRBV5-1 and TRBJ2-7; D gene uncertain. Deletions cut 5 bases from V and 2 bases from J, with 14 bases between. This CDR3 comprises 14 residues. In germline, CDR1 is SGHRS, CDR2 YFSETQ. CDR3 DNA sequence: TGCGCCAGCAGGATCCTCGGGTCGACCTACGAGCAGTACTTC. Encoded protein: CASRILGSTYEQYF.

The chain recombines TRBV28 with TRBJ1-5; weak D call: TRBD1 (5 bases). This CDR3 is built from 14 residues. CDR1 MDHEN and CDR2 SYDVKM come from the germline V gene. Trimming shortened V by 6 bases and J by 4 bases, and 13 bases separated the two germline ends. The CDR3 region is CASRGGIWNQPQHF. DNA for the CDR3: TGTGCCAGCAGGGGGGGGATATGGAATCAGCCCCAGCATTTT.

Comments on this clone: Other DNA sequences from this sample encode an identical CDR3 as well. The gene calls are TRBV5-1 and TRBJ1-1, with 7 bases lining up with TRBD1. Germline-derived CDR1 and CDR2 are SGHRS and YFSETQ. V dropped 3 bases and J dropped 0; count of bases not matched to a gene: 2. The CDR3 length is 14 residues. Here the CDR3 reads CASSSGQMNTEAFF. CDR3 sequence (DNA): TGCGCCAGCAGCTCGGGACAGATGAACACTGAAGCTTTCTTT. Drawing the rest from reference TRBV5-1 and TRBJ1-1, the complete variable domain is KAGVTQTPRYLIKTRGQQVTLSCSPISGHRSVSWYQQTPGQGLQFLFEYFSETQRNKGNFPGRFSGRQFSNSRSEMNVSTLELGDSALYLCASSSGQMNTEAFFGQGTRLTVV.

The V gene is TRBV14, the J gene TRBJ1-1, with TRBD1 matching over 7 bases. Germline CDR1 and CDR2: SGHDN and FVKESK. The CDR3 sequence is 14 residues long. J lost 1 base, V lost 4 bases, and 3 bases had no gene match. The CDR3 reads CASSLYRGNTEAFF. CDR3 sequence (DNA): TGTGCCAGCAGCCTTTACAGGGGGAACACTGAAGCTTTCTTT.

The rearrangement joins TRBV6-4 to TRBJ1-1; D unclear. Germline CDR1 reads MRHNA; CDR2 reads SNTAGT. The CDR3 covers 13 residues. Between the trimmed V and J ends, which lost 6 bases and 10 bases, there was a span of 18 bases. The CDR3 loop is CASSSFAGSGAFF. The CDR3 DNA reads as TGTGCCAGCAGCTCCTTTGCGGGGTCCGGAGCTTTCTTT.

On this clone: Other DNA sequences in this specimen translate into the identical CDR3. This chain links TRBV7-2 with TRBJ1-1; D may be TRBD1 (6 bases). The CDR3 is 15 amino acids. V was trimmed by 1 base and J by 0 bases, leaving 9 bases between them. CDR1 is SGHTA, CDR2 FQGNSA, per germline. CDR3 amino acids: CASSLEGDMNTEAFF. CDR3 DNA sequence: TGTGCCAGCAGCTTAGAGGGGGACATGAACACTGAAGCTTTCTTT.

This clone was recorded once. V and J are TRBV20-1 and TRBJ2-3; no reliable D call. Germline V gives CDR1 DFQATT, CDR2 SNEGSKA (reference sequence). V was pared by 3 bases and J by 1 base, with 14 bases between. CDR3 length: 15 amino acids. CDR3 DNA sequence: TGCAGTGCTAGTGTAGTCAGGTCCGGCACAGATACGCAGTATTTT. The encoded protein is CSASVVRSGTDTQYF.

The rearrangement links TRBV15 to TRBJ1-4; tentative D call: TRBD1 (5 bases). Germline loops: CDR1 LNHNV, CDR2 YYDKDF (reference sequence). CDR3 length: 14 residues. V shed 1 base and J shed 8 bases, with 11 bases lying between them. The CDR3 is CATSRGQLGEKLFF. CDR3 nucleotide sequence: TGTGCCACCAGCAGAGGACAGCTCGGGGAAAAACTGTTTTTT.

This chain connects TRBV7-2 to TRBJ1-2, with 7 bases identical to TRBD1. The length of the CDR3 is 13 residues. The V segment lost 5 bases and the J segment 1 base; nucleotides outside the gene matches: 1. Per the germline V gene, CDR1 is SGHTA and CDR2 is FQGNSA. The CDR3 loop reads CASSQGVNYGYTF. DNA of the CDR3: TGTGCCAGCAGCCAGGGGGTTAACTATGGCTACACCTTC.